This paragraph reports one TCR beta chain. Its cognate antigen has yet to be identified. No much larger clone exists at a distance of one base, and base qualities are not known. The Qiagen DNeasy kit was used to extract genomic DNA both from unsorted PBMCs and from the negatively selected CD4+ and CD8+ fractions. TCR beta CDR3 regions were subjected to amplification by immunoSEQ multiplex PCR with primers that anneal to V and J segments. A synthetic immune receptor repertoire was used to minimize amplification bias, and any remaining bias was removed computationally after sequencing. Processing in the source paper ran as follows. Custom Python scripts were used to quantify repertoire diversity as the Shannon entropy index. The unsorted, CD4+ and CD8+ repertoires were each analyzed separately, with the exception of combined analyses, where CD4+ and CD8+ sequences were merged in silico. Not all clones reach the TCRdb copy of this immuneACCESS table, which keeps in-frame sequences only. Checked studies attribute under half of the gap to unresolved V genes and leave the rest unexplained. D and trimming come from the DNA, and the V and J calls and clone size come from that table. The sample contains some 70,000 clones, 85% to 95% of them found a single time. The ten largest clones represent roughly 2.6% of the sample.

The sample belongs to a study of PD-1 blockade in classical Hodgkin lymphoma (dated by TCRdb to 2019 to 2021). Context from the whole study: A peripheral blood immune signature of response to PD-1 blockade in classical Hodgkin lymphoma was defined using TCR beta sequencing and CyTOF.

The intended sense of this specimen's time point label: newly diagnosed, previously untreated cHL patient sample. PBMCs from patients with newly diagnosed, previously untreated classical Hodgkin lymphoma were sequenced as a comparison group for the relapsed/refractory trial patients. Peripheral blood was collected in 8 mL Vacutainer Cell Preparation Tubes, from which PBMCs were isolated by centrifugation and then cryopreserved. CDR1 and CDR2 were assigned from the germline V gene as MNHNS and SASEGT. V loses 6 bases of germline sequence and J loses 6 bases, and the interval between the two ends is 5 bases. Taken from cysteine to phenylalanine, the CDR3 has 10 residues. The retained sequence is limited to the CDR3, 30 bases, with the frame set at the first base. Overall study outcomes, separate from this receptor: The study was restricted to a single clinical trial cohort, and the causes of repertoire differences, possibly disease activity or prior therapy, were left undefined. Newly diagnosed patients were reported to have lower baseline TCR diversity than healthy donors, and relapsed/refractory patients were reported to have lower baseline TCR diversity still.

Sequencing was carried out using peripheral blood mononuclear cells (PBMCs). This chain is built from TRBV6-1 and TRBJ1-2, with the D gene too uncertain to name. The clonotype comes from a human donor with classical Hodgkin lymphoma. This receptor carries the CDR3 CASRRDGYTF. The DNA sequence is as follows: TGTGCCAGCAGGAGAGATGGCTACACCTTC.